These 27 T cell receptor beta chains came from one sample sequenced in a study of shared T cell receptors in the human thymus. Some clones are missing from TCRdb's copy, which holds only in-frame ones; the method was immunoSEQ multiplex PCR. The data hold around 340,000 clones, with 85% to 95% observed a single time. Material for sequencing was thymocytes. The receptors derive from a human donor.

The V call is TRBV14, the J call TRBJ2-7; 7 nucleotides agree with TRBD2. With 4 bases clipped from V and 3 bases from J, the junction kept 6 bases outside the gene matches. The CDR3 is 14 residues long. Germline-derived CDR1 and CDR2 are SGHDN and FVKESK. Written as DNA, the CDR3 is TGTGCCAGCAGCCGAACCAGCGGGGTCTACGAGCAGTACTTC. It encodes CASSRTSGVYEQYF.

The chain uses TRBV19 and TRBJ2-5, with 9 bases that match TRBD1. The CDR3 runs to 13 residues. V was pared by 6 bases and J by 5 bases, with 4 bases of the junction left unmatched. Germline assignment: CDR1 LNHDA and CDR2 SQIVND (reference sequence). CDR3 in DNA: TGTGCCAGTAGGGGACAGGGAGGGGAGACCCAGTACTTC. It encodes CASRGQGGETQYF.

This chain connects TRBV28 to TRBJ2-2, with D possibly TRBD2 on 6 matching bases. The length of the CDR3 is 16 residues. In germline, CDR1 is MDHEN, CDR2 SYDVKM. Trimming took off 3 bases at V and 0 bases at J, with 11 bases between the two ends. The CDR3, as DNA: TGTGCCAGCAGTTTTGCCAGCGGGCCGAACACCGGGGAGCTGTTTTTT. This sequence encodes CASSFASGPNTGELFF.

V usage is TRBV4-3 and J usage is TRBJ2-3, with TRBD1 identical over 7 bases. V trimming: 3 bases; J trimming: 0 bases; junction bases outside the gene matches: 9. Germline-derived CDR1 and CDR2 are LGHNA and YSLEER. The CDR3 is made up of 17 amino acids. The DNA for the CDR3 is TGCGCCAGCAGCCATGACAGGGCCCCTTTTAGCACAGATACGCAGTATTTT. This translates into CASSHDRAPFSTDTQYF.

CDR3 amino acids: CASSQSRRVTGELFF. CDR3 sequence (DNA): TGTGCCAGCAGCCAATCTCGCAGGGTCACCGGGGAGCTGTTTTTT. The V gene is TRBV16, the J gene TRBJ2-2; TRBD1 might be the D (5 bases). V dropped 0 bases and J dropped 4 bases, with 9 bases sitting between them. Germline V gene lookup returns CDR1 KGHSY and CDR2 FQNENV. The CDR3 covers 15 residues.

The chain has TRBV19 and TRBJ1-1, with D unresolved. The CDR3 runs 14 residues. Germline V gene sequence: CDR1 LNHDA, CDR2 SQIVND (reference sequence). V lost 4 bases and J lost 0, with 9 bases in between. The CDR3 here is CASSTDTMNTEAFF. In DNA form, the CDR3 reads TGTGCCAGTAGTACAGATACCATGAACACTGAAGCTTTCTTT.

V usage is TRBV9 and J usage is TRBJ2-3, with 7 nucleotides matching TRBD2. The length of the CDR3 is 19 residues. CDR1 and CDR2 (germline): SGDLS, YYNGEE. The ends lost 3 bases at V and 3 bases at J; junction bases unmatched: 19. The CDR3 sequence is CASSGPPGRLERSTDTQYF. CDR3 bases: TGTGCCAGCAGCGGGCCCCCCGGGAGGTTAGAACGAAGTACAGATACGCAGTATTTT.

This chain joins TRBV4-1 and TRBJ2-1; TRBD2 aligns across 8 bases. The CDR3 is 16 amino acids. Germline V gives CDR1 MGHRA, CDR2 YSYEKL. The trim removed 3 bases at V and 5 bases at J, leaving 9 bases unmatched. CDR3 in DNA: TGCGCCAGCAGCCAGCAAGGGGAGGGACTAGACAATGAGCAGTTCTTC. Residues: CASSQQGEGLDNEQFF.

Comment on this clone: The sample carries other DNA sequences with the same CDR3. V is TRBV9 and J is TRBJ2-1; TRBD2 aligns across 9 bases. The CDR3 extends over 16 amino acids. V lost 0 bases and J lost 7; bases outside the gene matches: 8. The germline gives CDR1 SGDLS, CDR2 YYNGEE. The CDR3 protein is CASSVVAGGPGNEQFF. In DNA form, the CDR3 reads TGTGCCAGCAGCGTAGTTGCGGGAGGGCCGGGTAATGAGCAGTTCTTC.

The chain carries TRBV4-1 and TRBJ2-5, with D perhaps TRBD2 (6 bases). Germline CDR1 MGHRA, CDR2 YSYEKL. CDR3 length: 15 amino acids. V lost 4 bases, J lost 3 bases, and 15 bases lay in between. The CDR3 DNA reads TGCGCCAGCAGCCGAGGCGGGGCAGCTGAAGAGACCCAGTACTTC. This sequence encodes CASSRGGAAEETQYF.

V gene TRBV4-3 combines with J gene TRBJ1-3; no clear D gene. This CDR3 comprises 18 residues. From germline, CDR1 is LGHNA and CDR2 YSLEER. V lost 0 bases to trimming and J lost 0 bases, with 15 bases between them. The CDR3 sequence: CASSQDNPSPDSGNTIYF. Here the CDR3 DNA reads TGCGCCAGCAGCCAAGACAACCCCAGCCCAGACTCTGGAAACACCATATATTTT.

The J gene is TRBJ2-1, the V gene TRBV4-2; 8 bases agree with TRBD2. The CDR3 runs 16 residues. Germline loops: CDR1 LGHNA, CDR2 YNFKEQ. With 0 bases clipped from V and 6 bases from J, the junction kept 7 bases outside the gene matches. The CDR3 spells CASSQDPSGRGNEQFF. The CDR3, as DNA: TGTGCCAGCAGCCAAGATCCCAGCGGGAGAGGCAATGAGCAGTTCTTC.

The chain employs TRBV5-1 and TRBJ2-1, with 9 bases lining up with TRBD1. V lost 1 base to trimming and J lost 6 bases; unmatched junction nucleotides: 8. CDR3 length: 16 residues. The germline V gene has CDR1 SGHRS and CDR2 YFSETQ. The CDR3 here is CASSLRMGQGPNEQFF. CDR3 nucleotide sequence: TGCGCCAGCAGCTTGAGGATGGGACAGGGACCCAATGAGCAGTTCTTC. Looking up the rest from reference TRBV5-1 and TRBJ2-1 gives the full variable domain: KAGVTQTPRYLIKTRGQQVTLSCSPISGHRSVSWYQQTPGQGLQFLFEYFSETQRNKGNFPGRFSGRQFSNSRSEMNVSTLELGDSALYLCASSLRMGQGPNEQFFGPGTRLTVL.

The V gene is TRBV27, the J gene TRBJ2-1; 9 bases align to TRBD2. Germline V lookup: CDR1 MNHEY, CDR2 SMNVEV (reference sequence). V lost 4 bases to trimming and J lost 1 base; unmatched junction nucleotides: 5. The CDR3 consists of 16 residues. CDR3 nucleotides: TGTGCCAGCAGTTATGCTAGCGGGGATTCCTACAATGAGCAGTTCTTC. Amino acid sequence: CASSYASGDSYNEQFF.

The chain joins TRBV4-3 to TRBJ1-4; D perhaps matches TRBD1 (5 bases). CDR3 size: 15 residues. Trimming took off 0 bases at V and 7 bases at J, with 12 bases between the two ends. Per the germline V gene, CDR1 is LGHNA and CDR2 is YSLEER. CDR3 nucleotide sequence: TGCGCCAGCAGCCAAGAAGGGGTAGGAGGTGAAAAACTGTTTTTT. Translation: CASSQEGVGGEKLFF.

The chain combines TRBV19 with TRBJ1-5; D is unresolved. The CDR3 is 13 amino acids. The V and J ends lost 11 bases and 3 bases respectively, with 14 bases between them. Germline CDR1 reads LNHDA; CDR2 reads SQIVND (reference sequence). In DNA form, the CDR3 reads TGTGCCGGAGGACCACCCTACAATCAGCCCCAGCATTTT. Residues: CAGGPPYNQPQHF.

CDR3 coding DNA: TGTGCCAGCAGACGTCACAGGGAGGATAGCAATCAGCCCCAGCATTTT. Its protein is CASRRHREDSNQPQHF. The chain combines TRBV28 with TRBJ1-5; possible D gene TRBD1, 6 bases. Per germline, CDR1 MDHEN and CDR2 SYDVKM. Trimming took off 6 bases at V and 0 bases at J, with 15 bases between the two ends. The CDR3 runs to 16 residues. The full variable domain, in which reference TRBV28 and TRBJ1-5 provide the parts outside the CDR3, is DVKVTQSSRYLVKRTGEKVFLECVQDMDHENMFWYRQDPGLGLRLIYFSYDVKMKEKGDIPEGYSVSREKKERFSLILESASTNQTSMYLCASRRHREDSNQPQHFGDGTRLSIL.

CDR3 region: CASSPFPRGPRAGEKLFF. CDR3 nucleotides: TGTGCCAGCAGCCCCTTCCCCCGAGGGCCCAGGGCTGGGGAAAAACTGTTTTTT. The genes are TRBV7-2 and TRBJ1-4; D might be TRBD1 (5 bases). Germline V gene data show CDR1 as SGHTA and CDR2 as FQGNSA. Trimming cost V 5 bases and J 8 bases, with 27 bases left between them. The CDR3 spans 18 residues.

This clone was detected only once. The chain recombines TRBV6-1 with TRBJ2-3, with TRBD2 matching 8 bases. There are 15 residues in the CDR3. Germline values: CDR1 MNHNS, CDR2 SASEGT. V lost 6 bases to trimming and J lost 2 bases; unmatched junction nucleotides: 7. CDR3 nucleotide sequence: TGTGCCAGCAGATCAAGCGGGAGCCCCACAGATACGCAGTATTTT. Its translation: CASRSSGSPTDTQYF.

This sequence joins TRBV27 and TRBJ2-7, with D uncertain. This CDR3 is built from 14 residues. Trimming removed 3 bases from V and 3 bases from J, with 12 bases in between. The germline gives CDR1 MNHEY, CDR2 SMNVEV (reference sequence). The CDR3 sequence: CASSFGYSHYEQYF. CDR3 nucleotide sequence: TGTGCCAGCAGTTTTGGTTACTCTCACTACGAGCAGTACTTC.

The chain couples TRBV18 to TRBJ1-2, with D perhaps TRBD1 (6 bases). The CDR3 covers 16 residues. V was clipped by 3 bases and J by 2 bases, with 16 bases between them. Germline CDR1 and CDR2: KGHSH and LQKENI. This chain's CDR3 is CASSPTGGAVNYGYTF. The CDR3 nucleotides are TGTGCCAGCTCACCGACGGGGGGGGCGGTAAACTATGGCTACACCTTC.

The rearrangement uses TRBV18 and TRBJ2-7; TRBD2 matches at 9 bases. J lost 5 bases, V lost 3 bases, and 11 bases had no gene match. CDR1 KGHSH and CDR2 LQKENI come from the germline V gene. There are 16 residues in the CDR3. The CDR3 region has the DNA TGTGCCAGCTCACCCCCGGGGGTTAGCGGGAGTAACGAGCAGTACTTC. Residues: CASSPPGVSGSNEQYF.

The chain is built from TRBV4-2 and TRBJ2-1; 9 positions agree with TRBD2. The CDR3 consists of 19 residues. V lost 0 bases and J lost 7; bases outside the gene matches: 16. CDR1 LGHNA and CDR2 YNFKEQ come from the germline V gene. CDR3 residues: CASSQDLPIAGVYCNEQFF. In DNA form, the CDR3 reads TGTGCCAGCAGCCAAGATCTCCCCATAGCGGGAGTATATTGTAATGAGCAGTTCTTC.

The rearrangement links TRBV27 to TRBJ2-7; D is uncertain. This CDR3 is built from 14 residues. V was pared by 0 bases and J by 6 bases, with 12 bases between. Germline V lookup: CDR1 MNHEY, CDR2 SMNVEV (reference sequence). CDR3 in amino acids: CASSLSSTDLEQYF. DNA of the CDR3: TGTGCCAGCAGTTTATCGAGCACAGATCTCGAGCAGTACTTC.

This sequence joins TRBV27 and TRBJ2-5; D remains unclear. The J call may be in error: the DNA end matches TRBJ2-7 better. The CDR3 sequence is 13 residues long. Germline CDR1 MNHEY, CDR2 SMNVEV (reference sequence). CDR3 sequence: CASSFGPPYEQYF. CDR3 nucleotide sequence: TGTGCCAGCAGTTTTGGGCCCCCCTACGAGCAGTACTTC.

V usage is TRBV5-4 and J usage is TRBJ2-7; D assignment may be TRBD1 or TRBD2 (5 bases each). In germline, CDR1 is SGHNT, CDR2 YYREEE (reference sequence). This CDR3 region has 14 residues. V lost 4 bases and J lost 5, with 16 bases in between. CDR3 in amino acids: CASSPPGAGDEQYF. The CDR3, as DNA: TGTGCCAGCAGCCCACCCGGGGCCGGGGACGAGCAGTACTTC.

The chain links TRBV28 to TRBJ1-2; possible D gene TRBD1, 5 bases. V was pared by 7 bases and J by 5 bases, with 23 bases between. Germline loops: CDR1 MDHEN, CDR2 SYDVKM. This CDR3 spans 16 amino acids. CDR3 amino acids: CASNTVREPEGYGYTF. The CDR3 bases are TGTGCCAGCAATACTGTCCGGGAACCGGAGGGGTATGGCTACACCTTC.